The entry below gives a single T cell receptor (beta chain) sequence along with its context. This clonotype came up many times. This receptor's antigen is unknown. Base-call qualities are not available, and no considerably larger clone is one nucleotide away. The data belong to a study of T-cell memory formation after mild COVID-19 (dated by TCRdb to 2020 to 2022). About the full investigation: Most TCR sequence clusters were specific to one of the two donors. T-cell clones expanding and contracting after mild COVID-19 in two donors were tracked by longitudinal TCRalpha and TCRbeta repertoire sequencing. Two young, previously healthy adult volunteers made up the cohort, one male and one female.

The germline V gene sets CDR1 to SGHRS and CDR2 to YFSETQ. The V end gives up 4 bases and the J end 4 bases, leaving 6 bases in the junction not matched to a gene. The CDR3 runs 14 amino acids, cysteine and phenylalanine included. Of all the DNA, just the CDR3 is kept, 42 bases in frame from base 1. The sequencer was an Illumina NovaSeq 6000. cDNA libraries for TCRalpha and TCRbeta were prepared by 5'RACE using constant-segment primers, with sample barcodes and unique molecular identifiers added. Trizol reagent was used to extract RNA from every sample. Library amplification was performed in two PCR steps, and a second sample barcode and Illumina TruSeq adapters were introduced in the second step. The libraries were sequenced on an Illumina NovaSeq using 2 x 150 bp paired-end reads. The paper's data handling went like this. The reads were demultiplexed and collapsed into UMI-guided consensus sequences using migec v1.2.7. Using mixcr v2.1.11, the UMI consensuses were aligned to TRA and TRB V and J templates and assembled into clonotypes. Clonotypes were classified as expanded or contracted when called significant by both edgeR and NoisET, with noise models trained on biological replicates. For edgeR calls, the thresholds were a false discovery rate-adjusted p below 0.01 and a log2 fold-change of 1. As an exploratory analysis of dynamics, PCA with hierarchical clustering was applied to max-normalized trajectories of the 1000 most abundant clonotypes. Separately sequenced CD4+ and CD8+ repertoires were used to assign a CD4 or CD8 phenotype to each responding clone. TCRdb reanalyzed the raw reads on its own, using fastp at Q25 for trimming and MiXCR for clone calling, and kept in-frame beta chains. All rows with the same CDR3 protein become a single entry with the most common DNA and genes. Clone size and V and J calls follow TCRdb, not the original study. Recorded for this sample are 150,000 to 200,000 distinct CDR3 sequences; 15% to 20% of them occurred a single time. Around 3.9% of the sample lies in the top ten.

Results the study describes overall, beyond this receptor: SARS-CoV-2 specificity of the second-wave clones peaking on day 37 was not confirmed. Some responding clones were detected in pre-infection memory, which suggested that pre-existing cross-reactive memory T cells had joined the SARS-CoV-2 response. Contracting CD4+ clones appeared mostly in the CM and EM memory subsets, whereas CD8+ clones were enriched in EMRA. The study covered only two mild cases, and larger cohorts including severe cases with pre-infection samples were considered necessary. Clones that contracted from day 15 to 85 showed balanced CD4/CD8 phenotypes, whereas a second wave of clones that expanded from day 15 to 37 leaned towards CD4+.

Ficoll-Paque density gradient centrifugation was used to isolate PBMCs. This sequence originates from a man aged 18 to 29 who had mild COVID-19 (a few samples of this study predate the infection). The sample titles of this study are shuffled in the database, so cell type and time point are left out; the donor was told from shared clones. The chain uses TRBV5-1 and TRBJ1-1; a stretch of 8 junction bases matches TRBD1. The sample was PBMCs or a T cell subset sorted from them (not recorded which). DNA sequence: TGCGCCAGCAGCGTGGACAGGGCGGGCACTGAAGCTTTCTTT. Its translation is CASSVDRAGTEAFF. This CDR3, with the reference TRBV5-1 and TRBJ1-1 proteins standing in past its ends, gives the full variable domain KAGVTQTPRYLIKTRGQQVTLSCSPISGHRSVSWYQQTPGQGLQFLFEYFSETQRNKGNFPGRFSGRQFSNSRSEMNVSTLELGDSALYLCASSVDRAGTEAFFGQGTRLTVV.